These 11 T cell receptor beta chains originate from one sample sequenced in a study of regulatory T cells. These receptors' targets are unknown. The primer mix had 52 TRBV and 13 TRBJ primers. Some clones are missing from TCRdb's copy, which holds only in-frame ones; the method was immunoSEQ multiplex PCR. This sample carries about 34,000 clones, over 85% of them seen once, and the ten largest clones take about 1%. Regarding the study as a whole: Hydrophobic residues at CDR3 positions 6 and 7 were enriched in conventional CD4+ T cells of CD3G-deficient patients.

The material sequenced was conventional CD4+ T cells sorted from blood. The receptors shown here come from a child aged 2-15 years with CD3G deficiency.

The CDR3 region is CATGQGARLSYNEQFF. The CDR3 DNA reads TGTGCCACCGGACAGGGGGCCAGACTCTCCTACAATGAGCAGTTCTTC. The rearrangement joins TRBV28 to TRBJ2-1, with 11 bases identical to TRBD1. This CDR3 is 16 amino acids long. Losses at the gene ends were 10 bases for V and 0 bases for J; bases not matched to a gene: 8. CDR1 MDHEN and CDR2 SYDVKM come from the germline V gene.

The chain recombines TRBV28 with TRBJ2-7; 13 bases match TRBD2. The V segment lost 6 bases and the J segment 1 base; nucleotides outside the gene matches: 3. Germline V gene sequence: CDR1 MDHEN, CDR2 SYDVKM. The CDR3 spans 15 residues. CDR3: CASSRTSGRSYEQYF. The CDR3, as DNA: TGTGCCAGCAGCAGGACTAGCGGGAGATCCTACGAGCAGTACTTC.

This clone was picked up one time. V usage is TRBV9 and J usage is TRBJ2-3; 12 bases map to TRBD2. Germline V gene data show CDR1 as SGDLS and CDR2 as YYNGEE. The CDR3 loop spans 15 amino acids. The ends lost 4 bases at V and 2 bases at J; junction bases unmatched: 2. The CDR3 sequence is CASSTSGRFTDTQYF. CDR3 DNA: TGTGCCAGCAGCACTAGCGGGAGGTTCACAGATACGCAGTATTTT.

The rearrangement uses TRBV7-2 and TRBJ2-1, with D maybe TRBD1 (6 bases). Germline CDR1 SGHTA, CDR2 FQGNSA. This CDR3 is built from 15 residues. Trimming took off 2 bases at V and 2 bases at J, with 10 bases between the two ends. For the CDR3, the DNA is TGTGCCAGCAGCTTAAGGGGGATGACCTACAATGAGCAGTTCTTC. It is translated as CASSLRGMTYNEQFF.

The CDR3, as DNA: TGTGCCAGCAGCCATGGGACAACCCCTAGCAATCAGCCCCAGCATTTT. This sequence encodes CASSHGTTPSNQPQHF. V and J are TRBV28 and TRBJ1-5; the D gene is possibly TRBD1 (6 bases). The CDR3 covers 16 residues. Germline CDR1 and CDR2: MDHEN and SYDVKM. V gave up 6 bases and J gave up 0 bases, with 15 bases separating them.

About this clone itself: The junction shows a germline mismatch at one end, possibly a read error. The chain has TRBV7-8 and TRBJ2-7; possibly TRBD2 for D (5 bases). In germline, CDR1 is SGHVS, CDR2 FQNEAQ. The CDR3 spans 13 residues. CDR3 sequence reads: CASSIARDGEQYF. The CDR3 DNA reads TGTGCCAGCAGCATAGCGCGAGATGGTGAGCAGTACTTC.

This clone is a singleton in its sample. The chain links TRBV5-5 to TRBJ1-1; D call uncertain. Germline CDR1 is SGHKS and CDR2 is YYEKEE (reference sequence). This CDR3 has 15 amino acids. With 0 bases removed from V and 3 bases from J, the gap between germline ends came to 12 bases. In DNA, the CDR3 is TGTGCCAGCAGCTTGGCCGGGCCCTCCGACACTGAAGCTTTCTTT. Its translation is CASSLAGPSDTEAFF.

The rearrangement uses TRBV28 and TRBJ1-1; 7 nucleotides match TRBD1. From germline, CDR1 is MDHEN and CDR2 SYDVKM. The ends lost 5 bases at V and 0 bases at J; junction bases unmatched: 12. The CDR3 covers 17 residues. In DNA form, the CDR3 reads TGTGCCAGCAGTGGACGACGGACAGGTCAATTGAACACTGAAGCTTTCTTT. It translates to CASSGRRTGQLNTEAFF.

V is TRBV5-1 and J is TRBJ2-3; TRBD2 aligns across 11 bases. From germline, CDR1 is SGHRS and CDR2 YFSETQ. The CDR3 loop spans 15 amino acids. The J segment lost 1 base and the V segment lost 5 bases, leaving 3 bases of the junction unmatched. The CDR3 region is CASSPGLAGTDTQYF. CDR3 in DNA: TGCGCCAGCAGTCCGGGACTAGCGGGCACAGATACGCAGTATTTT.

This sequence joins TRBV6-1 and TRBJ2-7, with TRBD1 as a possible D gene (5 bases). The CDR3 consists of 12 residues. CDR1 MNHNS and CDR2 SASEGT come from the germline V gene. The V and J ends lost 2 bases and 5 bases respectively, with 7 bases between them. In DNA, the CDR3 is TGTGCCAGCAGTGAAAGGGGCCACGAGCAGTACTTC. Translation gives CASSERGHEQYF.

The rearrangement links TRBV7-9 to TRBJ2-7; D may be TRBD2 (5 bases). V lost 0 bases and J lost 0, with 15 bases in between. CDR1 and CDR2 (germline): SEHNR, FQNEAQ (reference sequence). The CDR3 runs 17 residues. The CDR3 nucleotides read TGTGCCAGCAGCTTAGCGAGGGTCGACTGGGACTCCTACGAGCAGTACTTC. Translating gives CASSLARVDWDSYEQYF. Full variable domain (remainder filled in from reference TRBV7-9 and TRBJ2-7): DTGVSQNPRHKITKRGQNVTFRCDPISEHNRLYWYRQTLGQGPEFLTYFQNEAQLEKSRLLSDRFSAERPKGSFSTLEIQRTEQGDSAMYLCASSLARVDWDSYEQYFGPGTRLTVT.